This T cell receptor beta chain was profiled in a study of blood T cell repertoires in COVID-19. Study overall: Specimens from acute and convalescent COVID-19 originated in the United States, Italy and Spain. From T cells, B-cell-depleted T cells, or PBMCs came the material, which was cDNA or gDNA.

Original processing notes: Estimates of nucleated cell counts were drawn from the amplification of reference gene primers. Some clones are missing from TCRdb's copy, which holds only in-frame ones; the method was immunoSEQ multiplex PCR. The V and J calls and clone size were taken over from that table, and D and trimming were inferred from the DNA. Of 100,000 to 150,000 clones detected, approximately 87% appear once; the ten largest clones hold more than 3.5%. The CDR3 is 14 residues long. CDR1 and CDR2 from the germline V gene are MDHEN and SYDVKM. To note about this clone: Its ends do not fully match the called genes, so a read error is possible.

The sample was peripheral blood. The rearrangement uses TRBV28 and TRBJ1-3, with D tentatively TRBD1 (5 bases). The clonotype comes from a woman aged 55-70 years with acute or convalescent COVID-19. The CDR3 DNA reads as TGTGCCCGCAGAGGGGCCTGTACTGGAAACACCATATATTTT. Its protein is CARRGACTGNTIYF.